This T cell receptor (beta chain) was sequenced in a study of blood T cells in healthy people across ages. Each sample gave at least 6.5 million isolated PBMCs. Total RNA amounts of at least 5.5 micrograms were extracted per sample. Sample-barcoded 5' priming and a J-beta primer mix drove a second PCR of about 7 to 12 cycles. TCRdb passed the 5' RACE reads through MiXCR, listing each CDR3 protein once. Here the sample spans 1.5 million to 2 million distinct CDR3 sequences, over 25% being singletons. Findings and caveats of the study: Researchers said unsorted PBMCs prevented a conclusive naive versus antigen-experienced comparison. Estimates of total diversity, which came from one million sequenced T cells, were considered to be underestimates.

This clonotype appeared many times. What it recognizes is unknown. J lost 2 bases, V lost 6 bases, and 10 bases had no gene match. Germline-derived CDR1 and CDR2 are SQVTM and ANQGSEA. This CDR3 has 14 residues. The specimen sequenced was blood. This TCR was sampled from a woman aged 25 to 45 in good health. This chain links TRBV29-1 with TRBJ2-7; 7 bases match TRBD2. CDR3 nucleotides: TGCAGCGTGATGGTGGGGGGGAGTACCTACGAGCAGTACTTC. Amino acids: CSVMVGGSTYEQYF.